This T cell receptor beta chain emerged from a study of cytomegalovirus exposure and HLA in healthy donors. Overall study: From HLA-typed donors, an early data release held around 85 million unique TCRs. Findings of the study overall: Association with HLA alleles at 0.05 false discovery rate was found for roughly 17,000 TCR beta sequences in a later analysis. Rates of TCR association differed by HLA locus in a later analysis, with DRB1 highest and HLA-C lowest. In a later analysis, a missense DCLRE1C variant was linked to TCR beta V- and J-gene trimming.

The PCR employed 60 Vbeta primers together with 13 Jbeta primers. Some clones are missing from TCRdb's copy, which holds only in-frame ones; the method was immunoSEQ multiplex PCR. The table lists under 140,000 clones, 78% of them singletons. The sample holds one count of this clone. Its cognate antigen is unknown. The CDR3 extends over 16 amino acids. The trim removed 1 base at V and 8 bases at J, leaving 13 bases unmatched. Per germline, CDR1 KGHSY and CDR2 FQNENV. V is TRBV16 and J is TRBJ1-2; 7 nucleotides line up with TRBD1. This TCR derives from a woman younger than 45 in good health and CMV-seronegative. The sequenced sample consisted of PBMCs. In DNA, the CDR3 is TGTGCCAGCAGCCAATACCCAGGGGGAGTCGATGTCGGCTACACCTTC. This gives the protein CASSQYPGGVDVGYTF.